This T cell receptor (beta chain) was captured by sequencing in a study of blood T cell repertoires in COVID-19. Study details: Sources were T cells, B-cell-depleted T cells, or PBMCs; the material itself was cDNA or gDNA.

In the authors' workflow: Estimates of nucleated cell counts were drawn from the amplification of reference gene primers. Clones were sequenced by immunoSEQ multiplex PCR, and TCRdb holds only the in-frame ones, with some missing. V and J calls and clone size come straight from that table; D and trimming were deduced from the DNA. In the table there are about 83,000 clones, around nine tenths of which are singletons. V lost 4 bases to trimming and J lost 1 base; unmatched junction nucleotides: 8. This CDR3 is 17 amino acids long. Looked up from germline, CDR1 is KGHDR and CDR2 is SFDVKD. The sequence came from a man older than 75 with active or convalescent COVID-19. The sample taken for sequencing was peripheral blood. The chain has TRBV24-1 and TRBJ1-1; 10 bases line up with TRBD1. The DNA of the CDR3 is TGTGCCACCAGTGACTCCCCGGGACAGGGGCAGAACACTGAAGCTTTCTTT. This sequence encodes CATSDSPGQGQNTEAFF.